This T cell receptor (beta chain) appears in the sequencing data of a study of blood T cell repertoires in COVID-19. Trimming shortened V by 7 bases and J by 8 bases, and 20 bases separated the two germline ends. The CDR3 contains 14 residues. Germline loops: CDR1 LNHDA, CDR2 SQIVND (reference sequence). Living in 24 US areas, the participants were between about 18 and 100 years of age. Categorization into cohorts depended on clinical history that participants reported. Profiling relied on immunoSEQ multiplex PCR, and the TCRdb table lists in-frame clones only, not all of them. Among 200,000 to 250,000 clones listed, over 75% were seen once.

The sample was PBMCs or T cells enriched from blood (not recorded which). This sequence originates from a woman aged 55 to 70 who had recovered from COVID-19. The chain carries TRBV19 and TRBJ1-2; TRBD1 is a possible D gene (6 bases). The CDR3 DNA reads as TGTGCCAGTATTCGGGTGGGGGCGAGGGACGGCTACACCTTC. It is translated as CASIRVGARDGYTF.